This T cell receptor beta chain was obtained from a study of patients and donors after allogeneic stem cell transplantation (dated by TCRdb to 2018 to 2020). Libraries were prepared through RT-PCR. The sample was run on a NextSeq 550. TCRdb reworked the public reads: Q25 trimming with fastp, MiXCR clone assembly, productive beta chains retained. Records with the same CDR3 protein are collapsed into one entry carrying the most frequent genes and DNA. The sample has hundreds of thousands of distinct CDR3 sequences on record, approximately 16% of them singletons. Clones ranked in the top ten supply around 7.2% of the sample. This clonotype was picked up a small number of times. Its recognized antigen is unknown. Base qualities were left out, and no much larger clone turns up one base away. The V end loses 4 bases and the J end loses 3 bases, and a stretch of 13 bases separates them. For CDR1 and CDR2, the germline V gene lists SGHRS and YFSETQ. Reading from cysteine to phenylalanine, the CDR3 counts 15 amino acids. Left in the record is the CDR3 DNA by itself, 45 bases read in frame from the first base.

This chain joins TRBV5-1 to TRBJ2-2; the D gene cannot be resolved reliably. The material sequenced was blood, either unsorted or a sorted T cell fraction (not recorded which). This clonotype originated in a human donor who was either an allogeneic HSCT recipient or a stem cell or donor lymphocyte infusion donor (not recorded which). It is not recorded whose cells these are; they may come from a transplant donor. The DNA is TGCGCCAGCAGCCGTCGGGCCGCGGACACCGGGGAGCTGTTTTTT. Translated, this gives CASSRRAADTGELFF.